The entry below describes one T cell receptor (beta chain). The table lists this clonotype with a few counts. No cognate antigen has been identified for it. No quality values exist for individual bases; no much larger clone is one base distant. Relative to germline, V is 3 bases shorter and J is 2 bases shorter, with 13 bases between their ends. As encoded in the germline V gene, CDR1 is KGHDR while CDR2 is SFDVKD. The CDR3 covers 17 residues, taking in both the cysteine and the phenylalanine. The read is trimmed to its CDR3 DNA, 51 bases read in frame from base 1. These data belong to a study of T-cell memory formation after mild COVID-19 (dated by TCRdb to about 2021). Regarding the complete study: TCR sequence clusters from the two donors were largely donor specific. T-cell clones expanding and contracting after mild COVID-19 in two donors were tracked by longitudinal TCRalpha and TCRbeta repertoire sequencing. Two young, previously healthy adult volunteers made up the cohort, one male and one female.

Instrument used: Illumina NovaSeq 6000. TCRalpha and TCRbeta cDNA libraries were constructed by 5'RACE with constant-segment primers, with sample barcodes and unique molecular identifiers being introduced. Trizol reagent was used to extract RNA from every sample. Libraries were amplified in two PCR steps, with a second sample barcode and Illumina TruSeq adapters added in the second step. The libraries were sequenced on an Illumina NovaSeq using 2 x 150 bp paired-end reads. Per the authors' processing: Demultiplexing of reads and collapsing into UMI-guided consensus sequences were performed with migec v1.2.7. Using mixcr v2.1.11, UMI consensuses were aligned to TRA and TRB V and J templates and then assembled into clonotypes. Expanded or contracted clonotypes were those called significant by both edgeR and NoisET, with noise models trained on biological replicates. For edgeR calls, the cutoffs were a false discovery rate-adjusted p below 0.01 and a log2 fold-change threshold of 1. As an exploratory analysis of dynamics, PCA with hierarchical clustering was applied to max-normalized trajectories of the 1000 most abundant clonotypes. Separately sequenced CD4+ and CD8+ repertoires were used to assign a CD4 or CD8 phenotype to each responding clone. TCRdb reprocessing: public reads trimmed at Q25 with fastp, clones called with MiXCR, in-frame beta chains kept. For every CDR3 protein sequence, its rows merge into one entry that carries the most common genes and DNA. TCRdb's processing, not the authors', yielded these V and J calls. For this sample there are roughly 100,000 distinct CDR3 sequences; more than 13% appear just once. In total, the top ten clones hold around two fifths of the sample.

Ficoll-Paque density gradient centrifugation was used to isolate PBMCs. Here is what the overall study found, with its caveats: Contracting CD4+ clones appeared mostly in the CM and EM memory subsets, whereas CD8+ clones were enriched in EMRA. Some responding clones were found in pre-infection memory, which suggests that pre-existing cross-reactive memory T cells took part in the SARS-CoV-2 response. SARS-CoV-2 specificity was not confirmed for the second-wave clones peaking on day 37. Only a couple of mild cases were covered in the study, and larger cohorts including severe cases with pre-infection samples were considered necessary. Clones that contracted from day 15 to 85 showed balanced CD4/CD8 phenotypes, whereas a second wave of clones that expanded from day 15 to 37 leaned towards CD4+.

The chain uses TRBV24-1 and TRBJ2-6, and perhaps TRBD1 as D gene, on 5 matching bases. The clonotype was recovered from a man aged 18 to 30 who had mild COVID-19 (a few samples of this study predate the infection). The sample titles of this study are shuffled in the database, so cell type and time point are left out; the donor was told from shared clones. Specimen: PBMCs or a T cell subset sorted from them (not recorded which). In nucleotide form, the sequence is TGTGCCACCAGTGATCGTTCAGGGTACCCTGGGGCCAACGTCCTGACTTTC. Translated, this gives CATSDRSGYPGANVLTF.